This TCR beta chain was profiled in a study of beta chain features in type 1 diabetes. Study outcomes and limitations: Any role of HLA type in TCRB rearrangement remained unresolved here. TCRB CDR3 length was moderately but significantly reduced in all four CD4+ subsets of Type 1 diabetes patients.

Note on this clone: What it binds is not known.

Each donor gave one heparinised blood draw averaging approximately 100 mL. CDR3 length: 14 residues. CDR1 is SGHTA and CDR2 is FQGTGA in the germline V gene. Between the trimmed V and J ends, which lost 5 bases and 3 bases, there was a span of 14 bases. The isolated RNA, all of it, was reverse transcribed, so expressed TCRB transcripts were what got sequenced. Assay: immunoSEQ multiplex PCR; the TCRdb copy retains only in-frame clones and omits some. The sample contains some 200,000 clones, 16% of which appear only once. The sample consisted of naive CD4+ T cells from blood. This TCR derives from a man aged 25-45 years with type 1 diabetes. This rearrangement joins TRBV7-3 to TRBJ2-7; the D gene is possibly TRBD2 (7 bases). The DNA of the CDR3 is TGTGCCAGCAGCCCTTCAGGGGACTACTACGAGCAGTACTTC. Its protein is CASSPSGDYYEQYF.